Here is one T cell receptor beta chain with its context. The antigen is not known. Time point reported: week 23, last vaccination. Alongside topical imiquimod, each dose of vaccine comprised 300 ug of mutant IDH1 20-mer peptide. This sample is drawn from a study of a mutant IDH1 vaccine in newly diagnosed glioma. Overall study context: Before enrollment, patients got radiotherapy alone, temozolomide alone, or mostly the combination. General study points: Pseudoprogression seemed unlinked to shifts in top peripheral T cell clonotypes.

CDR1 ENHRY and CDR2 SYGVKD come from the germline V gene. V lost 4 bases, J lost 8 bases, and 17 bases lay in between. This CDR3 comprises 14 residues. Profiled with immunoSEQ multiplex PCR; TCRdb holds only in-frame clones, not every one. The sample lists tens of thousands of clones, about four fifths occurring once. The chain has TRBV10-3 and TRBJ1-2; D not resolved. The receptor was isolated from a man between 40 and 49 years old with glioma. The sample in question was PBMCs, obtained from a glioma patient whose treatment included an IDH1 peptide vaccine. The CDR3 protein is CAISGPGRPRGYTF. The CDR3 nucleotides are TGTGCCATCAGTGGCCCCGGTAGGCCGAGGGGCTACACCTTC.